This paragraph reports one TCR beta chain. Its antigen is undetermined. The libraries were made with immunoSEQ v3. Survey-level samples got approximately 2.1 million read pairs; deep-level samples got roughly 5-6 million. Generated by immunoSEQ multiplex PCR, the TCRdb table keeps only in-frame clones and is missing some. This table holds more than 50,000 clones, around 86% found once. The data were taken from a study of TIL therapy for anti-PD-1-resistant metastatic lung cancer. Overall study context: Tumors had a median PD-L1 proportion score of around 6%. Tumors carried a median about 1.4 non-synonymous mutations per megabase. Whole-study findings and limits: This highly selected cohort may not generalize to typical lung cancer patients.

Sample time point: pre-treatment sample, taken before nivolumab and TIL therapy. Per the germline V gene, CDR1 is MDHEN and CDR2 is SYDVKM. Between the trimmed V and J ends, which lost 1 base and 3 bases, there was a span of 7 bases. This CDR3 region has 13 residues. This chain connects TRBV28 to TRBJ2-7; no firm D call. The input for sequencing was blood, taken at baseline. The sequence derives from a person between 25 and 79 years old with non-small cell lung cancer. The CDR3 sequence is CASSLYPGYEQYF. The DNA of the CDR3 is TGTGCCAGCAGTTTATACCCCGGCTACGAGCAGTACTTC.